This T cell receptor beta chain appears in the sequencing data of a study of tissue T cells after allogeneic stem cell transplantation. Across the whole study: Smaller viable blood or marrow samples skipped sorting for direct DNA extraction.

V was pared by 8 bases and J by 3 bases, with 21 bases between. This CDR3 has 15 residues. From germline, CDR1 is SGDLS and CDR2 YYNGEE. This clone was observed a single time. Its antigen is currently unknown. Method: immunoSEQ multiplex PCR; TCRdb's copy keeps in-frame clones and lacks some. Counted here are about 28,000 clones, around 86% occurring once; the ten biggest clones make up roughly 4%. Findings of the study overall: Few T cell clones were shared across patients, but motif clusters showed tissue-specific shared signatures.

The V call is TRBV9, the J call TRBJ2-7; D ambiguous. This clonotype was sampled from a woman aged 18-49 years who later had graft-versus-host disease after an allogeneic stem cell transplant. The sequences come from blood, collected before transplantation. The CDR3 DNA follows: TGTGCCAGTCGGGTCGGGCCCGAGGCCAGCTACGAGCAGTACTTC. Its protein is CASRVGPEASYEQYF.